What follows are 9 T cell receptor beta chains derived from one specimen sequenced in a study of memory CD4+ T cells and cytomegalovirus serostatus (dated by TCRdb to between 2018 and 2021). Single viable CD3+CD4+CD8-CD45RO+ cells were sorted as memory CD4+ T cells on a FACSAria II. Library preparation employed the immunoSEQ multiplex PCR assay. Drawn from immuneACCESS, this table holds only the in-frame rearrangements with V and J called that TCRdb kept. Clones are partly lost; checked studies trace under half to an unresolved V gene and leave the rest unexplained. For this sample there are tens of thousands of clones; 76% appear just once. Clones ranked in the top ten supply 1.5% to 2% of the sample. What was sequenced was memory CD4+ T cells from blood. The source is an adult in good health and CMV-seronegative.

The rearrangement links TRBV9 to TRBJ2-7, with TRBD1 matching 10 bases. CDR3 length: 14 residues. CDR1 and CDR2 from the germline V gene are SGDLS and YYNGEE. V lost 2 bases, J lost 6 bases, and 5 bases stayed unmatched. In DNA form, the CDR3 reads TGTGCCAGCAGCGTGACAGGGGGCAGGTCCGAGCAGTACTTC. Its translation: CASSVTGGRSEQYF. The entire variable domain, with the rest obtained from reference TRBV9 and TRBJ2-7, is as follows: DSGVTQTPKHLITATGQRVTLRCSPRSGDLSVYWYQQSLDQGLQFLIQYYNGEERAKGNILERFSAQQFPDLHSELNLSSLELGDSALYFCASSVTGGRSEQYFGPGTRLTVT.

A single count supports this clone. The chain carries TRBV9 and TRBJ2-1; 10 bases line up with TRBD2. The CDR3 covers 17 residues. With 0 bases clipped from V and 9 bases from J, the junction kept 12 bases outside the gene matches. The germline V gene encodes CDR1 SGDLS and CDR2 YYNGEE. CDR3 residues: CASSVEAGGDQGGEQFF. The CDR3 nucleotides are TGTGCCAGCAGCGTAGAAGCGGGGGGGGACCAGGGAGGTGAGCAGTTCTTC.

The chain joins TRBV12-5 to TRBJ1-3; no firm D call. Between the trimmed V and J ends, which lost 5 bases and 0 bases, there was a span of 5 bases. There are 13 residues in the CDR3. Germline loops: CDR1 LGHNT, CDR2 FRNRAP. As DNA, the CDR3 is TGTGCTAGTGGTCAGAGCTCTGGAAACACCATATATTTT. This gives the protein CASGQSSGNTIYF.

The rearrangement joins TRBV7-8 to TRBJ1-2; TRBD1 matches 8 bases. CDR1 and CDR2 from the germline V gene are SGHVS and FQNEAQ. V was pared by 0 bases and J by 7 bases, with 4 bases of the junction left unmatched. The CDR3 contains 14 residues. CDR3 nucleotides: TGTGCCAGCAGCTTAGCCCTGGACAGGGCTGGCTACACCTTC. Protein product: CASSLALDRAGYTF.

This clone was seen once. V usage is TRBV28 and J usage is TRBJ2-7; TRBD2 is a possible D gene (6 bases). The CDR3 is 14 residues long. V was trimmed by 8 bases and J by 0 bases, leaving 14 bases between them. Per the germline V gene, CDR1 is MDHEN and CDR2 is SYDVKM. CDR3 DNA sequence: TGTGCCAGCCTTCAAGGGACTGGCTCCTACGAGCAGTACTTC. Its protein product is CASLQGTGSYEQYF.

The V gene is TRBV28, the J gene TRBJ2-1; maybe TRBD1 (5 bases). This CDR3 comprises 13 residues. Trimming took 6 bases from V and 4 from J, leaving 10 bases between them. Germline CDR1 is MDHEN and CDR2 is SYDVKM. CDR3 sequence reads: CASSLDTYNEQFF. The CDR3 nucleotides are TGTGCCAGCAGCCTGGACACTTACAATGAGCAGTTCTTC. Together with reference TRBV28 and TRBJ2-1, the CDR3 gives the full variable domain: DVKVTQSSRYLVKRTGEKVFLECVQDMDHENMFWYRQDPGLGLRLIYFSYDVKMKEKGDIPEGYSVSREKKERFSLILESASTNQTSMYLCASSLDTYNEQFFGPGTRLTVL.

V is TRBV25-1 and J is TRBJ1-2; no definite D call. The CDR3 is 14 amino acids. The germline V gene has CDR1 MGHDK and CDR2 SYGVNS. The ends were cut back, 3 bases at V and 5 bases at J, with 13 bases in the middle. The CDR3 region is CASSDPRGGYGYTF. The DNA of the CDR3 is TGTGCCAGCAGTGACCCGCGGGGTGGATATGGCTACACCTTC.

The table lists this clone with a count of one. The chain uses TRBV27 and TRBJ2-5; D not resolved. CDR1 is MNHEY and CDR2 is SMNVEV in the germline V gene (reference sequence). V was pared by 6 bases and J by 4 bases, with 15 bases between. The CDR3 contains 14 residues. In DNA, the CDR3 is TGTGCCAGCAGACCAGGACCTTTTAGAGAGACCCAGTACTTC. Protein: CASRPGPFRETQYF.

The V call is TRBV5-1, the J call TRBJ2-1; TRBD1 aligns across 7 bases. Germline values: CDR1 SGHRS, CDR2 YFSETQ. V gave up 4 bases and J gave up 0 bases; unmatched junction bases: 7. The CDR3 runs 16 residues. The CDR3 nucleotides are TGCGCCAGCAGCGATCTGGGACAGAGCTCCTACAATGAGCAGTTCTTC. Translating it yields CASSDLGQSSYNEQFF.